These T cell receptor beta chains were read from a single sample in a study of technical replicates of blood from a few donors. TCRdb keeps only in-frame clones here, not all; method: immunoSEQ multiplex PCR. Here the sample spans fewer than 70,000 clones, 94% being singletons. The sample comprised T cells isolated from PBMCs. Receptors originate from a human donor in good health. The CDR3 runs from the conserved cysteine through the conserved F or W. A D gene is named only where the DNA matches it firmly. Where a row states a size, it is once, few, many or the class of an expanded clone; other rows omit it.

v_gene	d_gene	abundance	j_gene	CDR3nt	CDR3aa
TRBV10-2	-	-	TRBJ2-7	TGCGCCAGCAGTGAGCAGGGGCACCTCGGGTCCTACGAGCAGTACTTC	CASSEQGHLGSYEQYF
TRBV5-4	TRBD2	-	TRBJ2-3	TGTGCCAGCAGCTCTGGGACTAGCGGGGGGTACCCCCGGGGTACAGATACGCAGTATTTT	CASSSGTSGGYPRGTDTQYF
TRBV5-1	-	-	TRBJ2-1	TGCGCCAGCAGCTTCGGGATAGCGGACTACAATGAGCAGTTCTTC	CASSFGIADYNEQFF
TRBV6-6	-	-	TRBJ2-2	TGTGCCAGCAGTTACTCACTCCAGGCGAACACCGGGGAGCTGTTTTTT	CASSYSLQANTGELFF
TRBV9	TRBD2	-	TRBJ2-1	TGTGCCAGCAGCGCCCGGGGGGGTCCTTACAATGAGCAGTTCTTC	CASSARGGPYNEQFF
TRBV29-1	TRBD1	-	TRBJ1-2	TGCAGCGCCAGGAGGGTGATCTCTGGGACAGGGCTTCGTCTGGGCTATGGCTACACCTTC	CSARRVISGTGLRLGYGYTF
TRBV28	-	-	TRBJ1-5	TGTGCCAGCAGGAACCCCGGGGAGGAGCCCCAGCATTTT	CASRNPGEEPQHF
TRBV10-3	-	once	TRBJ1-2	TGTGCCATCAGTGATCTCTATGGCTACACCTTC	CAISDLYGYTF
TRBV28	TRBD1	-	TRBJ1-2	TGTGCCAGCAGTTTCCTAGGACAGGGAACCTTC	CASSFLGQGTF
TRBV7-9	TRBD2	once	TRBJ2-1	TGTGCCAGCAGCTTCATAGCGGGAGGGGAGCAGTTCTTC	CASSFIAGGEQFF
TRBV28	-	-	TRBJ1-4	TGTGCCAGCACGCGGGCGGAAAATGAAAAACTGTTTTTT	CASTRAENEKLFF
TRBV10-2	-	once	TRBJ1-1	TGCGCCAGCAGCCCGAAACCAGTACAAGCTTTCTTT	CASSPKPVQAFF
TRBV5-1	TRBD2	once	TRBJ2-7	TGCGCCAGCAGTTCGACCCTAGCGGGAGTCTCCTACGAGCAGTACTTC	CASSSTLAGVSYEQYF
TRBV15	TRBD1	-	TRBJ2-1	TGTGCCACCAGCAGAGACAGGGGGCTAAATGAGCAGTTCTTC	CATSRDRGLNEQFF
TRBV10-1	-	-	TRBJ1-3	TGCGCCAGCAGTCGAGGGATCAGCTCTGGAAACACCATATATTTT	CASSRGISSGNTIYF
TRBV11-1	TRBD1	-	TRBJ2-7	TGTGCCAGCAGCACTGGACAGGGTGGATCCTACGAGCAGTACTTC	CASSTGQGGSYEQYF
TRBV5-1	TRBD2	few	TRBJ2-1	TGCGCCAGCAGCCCCTCGGCGACTAGCGAGAGCTCCTACAATGAGCAGTTCTTC	CASSPSATSESSYNEQFF
TRBV6-5	TRBD2	-	TRBJ2-3	TGTGCCAGCACCCTAGCGGGAGGATCCGATACGCAGTATTTT	CASTLAGGSDTQYF
TRBV16	-	-	TRBJ2-3	TGTGCCAGCAGCCAATCAACTGCAGATACGCAGTATTTT	CASSQSTADTQYF
TRBV11-3	-	-	TRBJ1-1	TGTGCCAGCGGGCCTAAGGCTGAAGCTTTCTTT	CASGPKAEAFF
TRBV6-5	TRBD1	few	TRBJ1-1	TGTGCCAGCAGTACAGGGGGAATCACTGAAGCTTTCTTT	CASSTGGITEAFF
TRBV6-5	-	-	TRBJ1-4	TGTGCCAGCAGTTACTCGAATCCGAGGGGGGAAAAACTGTTTTTT	CASSYSNPRGEKLFF
TRBV14	TRBD2	-	TRBJ2-1	TGTGCCAGCAGCCAAGATCAGGGACTAGCGGGAGACAATGAGCAGTTCTTC	CASSQDQGLAGDNEQFF
TRBV5-4	-	-	TRBJ2-5	TGTGCCAGCAGCTTGGTGGGAGGTCGAGGAGAGACCCAGTACTTC	CASSLVGGRGETQYF
TRBV5-6	-	-	TRBJ2-7	TGTGCCAGCAGCTTGGGTCTCGAGCAGTACTTC	CASSLGLEQYF
TRBV18	-	-	TRBJ1-2	TGTGCCAGCTCACCAGGGCTTATAGGTCAGGTGAGTCACCATAACTATGGCTACACCTTC	CASSPGLIGQVSHHNYGYTF
TRBV28	-	-	TRBJ2-7	TGTGCCAGCAGTAAAGACTACAGCTCCGAGCAGTACTTC	CASSKDYSSEQYF
TRBV7-6	TRBD1	-	TRBJ2-7	TGTGCCAGCAGCTTAGGGGACAGGGAAGGATACGAGCAGTACTTC	CASSLGDREGYEQYF
TRBV18	-	-	TRBJ1-6	TGTGCCAGCTCGCCGGGGGTGACTTCACCCCTCCACTTT	CASSPGVTSPLHF
TRBV28	-	-	TRBJ1-2	TGTGCCAGCAGCAGGCCCTTCAACTATGGCTACACCTTC	CASSRPFNYGYTF
TRBV6-5	-	-	TRBJ1-1	TGTGCCAGCCGAGGAGACCGTCATACTGAAGCTTTCTTT	CASRGDRHTEAFF
TRBV11-3	TRBD1	-	TRBJ2-6	TGTGCCAGCAGCTCCCTAGACAGGGTATTGGCTGGGGCCAACGTCCTGACTTTC	CASSSLDRVLAGANVLTF
TRBV5-1	-	-	TRBJ2-7	TGCGCCAGCAGCTTGTCCCGGTCCGGACACGTCTACGAGCAGTACTTC	CASSLSRSGHVYEQYF
TRBV9	-	-	TRBJ2-2	TGTGCCAGCAGTCCGACTGGGGGCGAGGGGGAGCTGTTTTTT	CASSPTGGEGELFF
TRBV29-1	-	-	TRBJ2-4	TGCAGCGTCTACCGGGACAATGTGGGCAAAAACATTCAGTACTTC	CSVYRDNVGKNIQYF
TRBV18	TRBD1	-	TRBJ2-7	TGTGCCAGCTCACCAAACTGGGACAGCGTTACCTACGAGCAGTACTTC	CASSPNWDSVTYEQYF
TRBV7-8	-	-	TRBJ1-5	TGTGCCAGCAGCTTAGCGGGGGGACCTATTCAGCCCCAGCATTTT	CASSLAGGPIQPQHF
TRBV28	TRBD1	-	TRBJ2-7	TGTGCCAGCGGGTCCAGGGGGCCCTACGAGCAGTACTTC	CASGSRGPYEQYF
TRBV5-1	-	-	TRBJ1-4	TGCGCCAGCAGCCTGGGGGCGGGTAATGAAAAACTGTTTTTT	CASSLGAGNEKLFF
TRBV11-3	-	-	TRBJ2-1	TGTGCCAGCAGCTTAGATTTAAGAGACAATGAGCAGTTCTTC	CASSLDLRDNEQFF
TRBV5-1	-	-	TRBJ2-3	TGCGCCAGCAGCTTGGAGACACTCGGAGATACGCAGTATTTT	CASSLETLGDTQYF
TRBV28	-	-	TRBJ1-1	TGTGCCAGCAGTTTTTGGCAGATGAACACTGAAGCTTTCTTT	CASSFWQMNTEAFF